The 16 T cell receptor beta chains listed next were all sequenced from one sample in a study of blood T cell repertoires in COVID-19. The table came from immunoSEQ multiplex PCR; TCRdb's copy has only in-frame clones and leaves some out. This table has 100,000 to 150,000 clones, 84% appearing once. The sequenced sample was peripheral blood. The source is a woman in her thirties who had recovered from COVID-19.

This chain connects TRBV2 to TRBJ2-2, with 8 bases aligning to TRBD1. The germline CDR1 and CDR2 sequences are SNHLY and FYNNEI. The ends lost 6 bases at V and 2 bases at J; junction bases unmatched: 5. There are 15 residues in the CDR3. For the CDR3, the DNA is TGTGCCAGCAGGGCGGGACAGGCCAACACCGGGGAGCTGTTTTTT. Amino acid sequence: CASRAGQANTGELFF.

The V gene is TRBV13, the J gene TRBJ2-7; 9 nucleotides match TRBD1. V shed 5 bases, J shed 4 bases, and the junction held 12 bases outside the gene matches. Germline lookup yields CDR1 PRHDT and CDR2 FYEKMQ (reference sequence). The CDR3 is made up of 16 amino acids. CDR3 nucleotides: TGTGCCAGCAGCCCCACTCCGGGACAGGGAGGATACGAGCAGTACTTC. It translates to CASSPTPGQGGYEQYF.

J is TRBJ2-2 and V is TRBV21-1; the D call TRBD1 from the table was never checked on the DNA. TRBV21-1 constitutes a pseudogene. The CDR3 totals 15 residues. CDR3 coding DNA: TGTGCCAGCAGCAAAGGGGGTACCAGGGACGGGGAGCTGTTTTTT. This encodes CASSKGGTRDGELFF.

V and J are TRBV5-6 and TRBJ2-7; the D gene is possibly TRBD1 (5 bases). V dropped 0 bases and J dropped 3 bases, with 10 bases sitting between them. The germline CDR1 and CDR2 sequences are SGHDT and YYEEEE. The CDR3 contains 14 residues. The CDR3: CASSLGQGFYEQYF. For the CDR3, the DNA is TGTGCCAGCAGCTTGGGGCAGGGCTTCTACGAGCAGTACTTC.

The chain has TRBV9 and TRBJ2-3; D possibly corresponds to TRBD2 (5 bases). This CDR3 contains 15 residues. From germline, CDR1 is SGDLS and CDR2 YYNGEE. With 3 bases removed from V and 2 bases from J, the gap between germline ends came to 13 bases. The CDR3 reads CASSAVRADTDTQYF. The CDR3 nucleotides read TGTGCCAGCAGCGCGGTGCGGGCCGACACAGATACGCAGTATTTT. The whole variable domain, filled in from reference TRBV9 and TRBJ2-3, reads DSGVTQTPKHLITATGQRVTLRCSPRSGDLSVYWYQQSLDQGLQFLIQYYNGEERAKGNILERFSAQQFPDLHSELNLSSLELGDSALYFCASSAVRADTDTQYFGPGTRLTVL.

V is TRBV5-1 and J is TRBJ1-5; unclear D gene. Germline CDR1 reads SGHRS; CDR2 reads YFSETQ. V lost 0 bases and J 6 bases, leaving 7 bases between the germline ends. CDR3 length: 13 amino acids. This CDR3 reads CASSLGGSQPQHF. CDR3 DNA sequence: TGCGCCAGCAGCTTGGGCGGGTCTCAGCCCCAGCATTTT.

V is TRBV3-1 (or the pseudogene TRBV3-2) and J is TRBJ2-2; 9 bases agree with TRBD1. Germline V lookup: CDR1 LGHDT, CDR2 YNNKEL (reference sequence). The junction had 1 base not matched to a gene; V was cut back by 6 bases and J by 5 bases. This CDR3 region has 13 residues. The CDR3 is CASRTGGTGELFF. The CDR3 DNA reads TGTGCCAGCAGGACAGGGGGGACCGGGGAGCTGTTTTTT.

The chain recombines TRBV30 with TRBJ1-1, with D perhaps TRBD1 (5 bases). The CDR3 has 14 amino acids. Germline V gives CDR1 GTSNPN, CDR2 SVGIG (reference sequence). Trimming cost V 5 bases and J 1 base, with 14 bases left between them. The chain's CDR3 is CAWGMGLANTEAFF. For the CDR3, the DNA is TGTGCCTGGGGGATGGGACTCGCGAACACTGAAGCTTTCTTT.

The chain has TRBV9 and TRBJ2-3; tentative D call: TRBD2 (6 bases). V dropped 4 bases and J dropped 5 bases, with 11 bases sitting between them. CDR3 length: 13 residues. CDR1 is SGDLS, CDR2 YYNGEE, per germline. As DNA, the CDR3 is TGTGCCAGCAGCCCGCGGGGTCTAGATACGCAGTATTTT. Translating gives CASSPRGLDTQYF.

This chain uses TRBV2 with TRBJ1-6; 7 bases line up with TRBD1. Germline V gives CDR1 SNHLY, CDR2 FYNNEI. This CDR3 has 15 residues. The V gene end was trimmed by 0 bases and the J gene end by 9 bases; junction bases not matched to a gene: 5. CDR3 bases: TGTGCCAGCAGTGAAGCGCCAGGGGGTCGTTCACCCCTCCACTTT. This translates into CASSEAPGGRSPLHF.

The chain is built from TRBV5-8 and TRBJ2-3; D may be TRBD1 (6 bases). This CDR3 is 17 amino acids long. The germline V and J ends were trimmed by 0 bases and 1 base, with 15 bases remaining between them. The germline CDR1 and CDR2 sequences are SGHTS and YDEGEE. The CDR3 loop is CASSLEQGIRGTDTQYF. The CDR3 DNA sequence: TGTGCCAGCAGCTTGGAACAGGGTATTCGAGGCACAGATACGCAGTATTTT. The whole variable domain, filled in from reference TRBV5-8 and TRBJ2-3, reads EAGVTQSPTHLIKTRGQQATLRCSPISGHTSVYWYQQALGLGLQFLLWYDEGEERNRGNFPPRFSGRQFPNYSSELNVNALELEDSALYLCASSLEQGIRGTDTQYFGPGTRLTVL.

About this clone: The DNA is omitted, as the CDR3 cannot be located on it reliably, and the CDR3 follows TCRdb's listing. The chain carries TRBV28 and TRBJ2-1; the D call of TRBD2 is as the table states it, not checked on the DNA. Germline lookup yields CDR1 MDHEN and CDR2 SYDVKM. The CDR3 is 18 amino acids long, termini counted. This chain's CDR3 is CASSSSGLAGETYNEQFF.

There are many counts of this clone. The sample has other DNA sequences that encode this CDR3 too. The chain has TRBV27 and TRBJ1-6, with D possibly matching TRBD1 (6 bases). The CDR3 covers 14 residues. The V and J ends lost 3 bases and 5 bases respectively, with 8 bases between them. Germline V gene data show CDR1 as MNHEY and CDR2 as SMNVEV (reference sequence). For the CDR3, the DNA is TGTGCCAGCAGTTTCACAGGGCATAATTCACCCCTCCACTTT. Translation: CASSFTGHNSPLHF.

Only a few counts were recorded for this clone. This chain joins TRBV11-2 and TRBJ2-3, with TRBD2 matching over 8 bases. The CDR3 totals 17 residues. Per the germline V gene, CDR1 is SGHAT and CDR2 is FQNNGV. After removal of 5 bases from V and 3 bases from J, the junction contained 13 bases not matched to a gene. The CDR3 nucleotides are TGTGCCAGCAGCCTAGCTCTCATCAGCGGGAGTACAGATACGCAGTATTTT. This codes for CASSLALISGSTDTQYF.

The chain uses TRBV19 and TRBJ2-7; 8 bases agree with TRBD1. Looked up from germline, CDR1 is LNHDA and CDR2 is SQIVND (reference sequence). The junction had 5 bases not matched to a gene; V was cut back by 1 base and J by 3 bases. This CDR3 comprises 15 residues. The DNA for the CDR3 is TGTGCCAGTAGTATAGCGGCAGGGGGCCGCTACGAGCAGTACTTC. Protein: CASSIAAGGRYEQYF.

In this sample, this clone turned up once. The CDR3 is CASSIGQSPYGYTF. The DNA of the CDR3 is TGTGCCAGTAGTATCGGACAGTCACCCTATGGCTACACCTTC. The chain combines TRBV19 with TRBJ1-2; a weak D match, TRBD1 (6 bases). Germline V CDR1 and CDR2: LNHDA, SQIVND (reference sequence). The CDR3 is 14 amino acids. V lost 3 bases and J 4 bases, leaving 12 bases between the germline ends.